This entry lists 2 T cell receptor beta chains sequenced from one sample in a study of blood T cell repertoires in COVID-19. Method: immunoSEQ multiplex PCR; TCRdb's copy keeps in-frame clones and lacks some. Of about 46,000 clones in the sample, around 86% are singletons; the top ten hold around 3.3%. The sample taken for sequencing was PBMCs or T cells enriched from blood (not recorded which). All receptors derive from a woman between 45 and 60 years old who had recovered from COVID-19.

This chain uses TRBV7-2 with TRBJ2-3; 9 bases match TRBD2. The CDR3 has 15 amino acids. J gave up 0 bases and V 5 bases, and 3 bases lay outside the gene matches. The germline CDR1 and CDR2 sequences are SGHTA and FQGNSA. The CDR3 DNA is TGTGCCAGCAGCGCGGGGGGGCCGAGCACAGATACGCAGTATTTT. This sequence encodes CASSAGGPSTDTQYF.

CDR3 in amino acids: CASTMEPFLGGGLRRSGANVLTF. CDR3 bases: TGTGCCAGCACTATGGAACCCTTTTTGGGCGGGGGGCTCCGGAGGTCAGGGGCCAACGTCCTGACTTTC. The rearrangement joins TRBV4-2 to TRBJ2-6; TRBD2 matches 8 bases. The CDR3 has 23 residues. J was trimmed by 4 bases and V by 7 bases; bases with no gene match: 30. Germline CDR1 LGHNA, CDR2 YNFKEQ.